The subject of this entry is one T cell receptor beta chain. Profiled with immunoSEQ multiplex PCR; TCRdb holds only in-frame clones, not every one. The sample has about 20,000 clones; approximately 90% are singletons. These data belong to a study of T cells in localized non-small cell lung cancer. The CDR3 runs 12 residues. Trimming cost V 8 bases and J 5 bases, with 13 bases left between them. Germline CDR1 and CDR2: WSHSY and SAAADI. V is TRBV10-2 and J is TRBJ2-7; D is unresolved. The specimen was peripheral blood, collected before any cancer treatment. This receptor was taken from a man aged 40 to 75 with stage I lung adenocarcinoma. DNA of the CDR3: TGCGCCAGCGGTCAAAGTGGGAACGAGCAGTACTTC. Translation gives CASGQSGNEQYF.